This T cell receptor (beta chain) stems from a study of cytomegalovirus exposure and HLA in healthy donors. Losses at the gene ends were 7 bases for V and 6 bases for J; bases not matched to a gene: 9. Per germline, CDR1 SGHRS and CDR2 YFSETQ. The CDR3 runs to 14 residues. The PCR made use of 60 Vbeta and 13 Jbeta primers. Generated by immunoSEQ multiplex PCR, the TCRdb table keeps only in-frame clones and is missing some. The sample includes approximately 58,000 clones. To note about this clone: Its cognate antigen is unknown.

General observations from the study: A previous analysis found most TCR beta V segments productive roughly 90% or roughly 30% of the time. Whilst most TCR sequences proved rare, a subset of public TCRs occurred across many donors.

This TCR came from a man aged 25-45 years in good health and CMV-seropositive. Input material: PBMCs. The rearrangement uses TRBV5-1 and TRBJ2-7, with 11 bases identical to TRBD1. CDR3 sequence: CASATGTGGLEQYF. Here the CDR3 DNA reads TGCGCCAGCGCCACCGGGACAGGGGGTCTCGAGCAGTACTTC.